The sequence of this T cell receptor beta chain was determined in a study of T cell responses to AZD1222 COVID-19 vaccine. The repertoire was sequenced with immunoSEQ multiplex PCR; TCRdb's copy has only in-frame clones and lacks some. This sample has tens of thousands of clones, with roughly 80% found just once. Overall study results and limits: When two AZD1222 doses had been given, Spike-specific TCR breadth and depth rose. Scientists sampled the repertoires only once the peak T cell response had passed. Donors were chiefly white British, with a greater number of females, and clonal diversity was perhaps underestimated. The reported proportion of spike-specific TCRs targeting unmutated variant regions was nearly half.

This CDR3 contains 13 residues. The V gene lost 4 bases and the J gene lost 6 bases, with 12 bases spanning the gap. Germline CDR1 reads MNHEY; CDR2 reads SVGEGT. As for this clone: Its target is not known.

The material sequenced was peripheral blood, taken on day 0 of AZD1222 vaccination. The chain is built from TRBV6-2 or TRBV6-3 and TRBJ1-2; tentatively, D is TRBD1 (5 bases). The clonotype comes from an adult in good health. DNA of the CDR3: TGTGCCAGCAGTTTGTTACAAGGGGATGGCTACACCTTC. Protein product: CASSLLQGDGYTF.